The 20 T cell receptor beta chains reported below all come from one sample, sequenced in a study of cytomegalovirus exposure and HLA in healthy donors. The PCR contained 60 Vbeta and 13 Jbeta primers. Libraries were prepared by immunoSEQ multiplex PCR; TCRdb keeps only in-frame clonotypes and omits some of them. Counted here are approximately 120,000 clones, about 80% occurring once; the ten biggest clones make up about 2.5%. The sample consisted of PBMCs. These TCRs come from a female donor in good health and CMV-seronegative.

The chain's CDR3 is CASMEANYGYTF. The CDR3, as DNA: TGTGCCAGTATGGAAGCGAACTATGGCTACACCTTC. This chain uses TRBV6-6 with TRBJ1-2; no definite D call. CDR3 length: 12 amino acids. Between the trimmed V and J ends, which lost 9 bases and 2 bases, there was a span of 10 bases. Germline V gene lookup returns CDR1 MNHNY and CDR2 SVGAGI (reference sequence).

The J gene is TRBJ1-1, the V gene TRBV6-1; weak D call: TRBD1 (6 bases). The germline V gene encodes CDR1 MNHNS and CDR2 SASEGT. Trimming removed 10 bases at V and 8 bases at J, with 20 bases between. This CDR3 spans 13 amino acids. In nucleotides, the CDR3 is TGTGCCACCACACTACAGGGTTTTGGAGAAGCTTTCTTT. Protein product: CATTLQGFGEAFF.

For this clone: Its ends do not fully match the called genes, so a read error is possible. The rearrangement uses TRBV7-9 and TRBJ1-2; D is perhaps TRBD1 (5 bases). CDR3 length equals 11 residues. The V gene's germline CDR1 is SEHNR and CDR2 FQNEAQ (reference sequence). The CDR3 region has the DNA TGTGCCAGCAGCTCCGCGGGACGGCAAAAATTC. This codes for CASSSAGRQKF.

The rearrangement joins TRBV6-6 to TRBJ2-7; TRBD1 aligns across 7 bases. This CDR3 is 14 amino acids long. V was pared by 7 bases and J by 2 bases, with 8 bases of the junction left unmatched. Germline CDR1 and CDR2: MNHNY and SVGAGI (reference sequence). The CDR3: CASNFRDRAYEQYF. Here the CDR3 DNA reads TGTGCCAGCAATTTCCGGGACAGAGCCTACGAGCAGTACTTC.

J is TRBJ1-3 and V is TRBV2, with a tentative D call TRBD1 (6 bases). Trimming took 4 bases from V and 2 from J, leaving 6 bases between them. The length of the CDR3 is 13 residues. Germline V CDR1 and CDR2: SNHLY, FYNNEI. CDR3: CASSAGAGNTIYF. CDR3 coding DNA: TGTGCCAGCAGTGCAGGGGCTGGAAACACCATATATTTT.

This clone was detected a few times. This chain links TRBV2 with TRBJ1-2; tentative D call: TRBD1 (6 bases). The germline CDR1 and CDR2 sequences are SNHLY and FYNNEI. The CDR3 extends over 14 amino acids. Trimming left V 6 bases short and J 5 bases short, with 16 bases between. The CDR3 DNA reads TGTGCCAGCAGCCCTACCGACAGGCTTTATGGCTACACCTTC. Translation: CASSPTDRLYGYTF.

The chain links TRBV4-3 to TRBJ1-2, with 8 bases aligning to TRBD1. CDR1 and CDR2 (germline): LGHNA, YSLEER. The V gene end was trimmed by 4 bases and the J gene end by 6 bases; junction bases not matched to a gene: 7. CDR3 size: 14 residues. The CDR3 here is CASSRTPGGHGYTF. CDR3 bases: TGCGCCAGCAGCCGAACCCCAGGGGGCCATGGCTACACCTTC.

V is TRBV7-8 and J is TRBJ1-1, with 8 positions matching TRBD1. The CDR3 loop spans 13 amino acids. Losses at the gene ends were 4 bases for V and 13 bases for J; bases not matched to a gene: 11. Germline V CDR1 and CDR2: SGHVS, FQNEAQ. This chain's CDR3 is CASSWREQGGLFF. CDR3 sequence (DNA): TGTGCCAGCAGCTGGAGAGAACAGGGGGGACTTTTCTTT.

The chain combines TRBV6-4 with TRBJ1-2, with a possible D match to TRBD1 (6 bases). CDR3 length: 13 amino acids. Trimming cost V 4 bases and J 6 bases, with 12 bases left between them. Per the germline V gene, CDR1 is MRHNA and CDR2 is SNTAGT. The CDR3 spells CASSASQGNGYTF. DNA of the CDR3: TGTGCCAGCAGTGCCTCACAGGGAAATGGCTACACCTTC.

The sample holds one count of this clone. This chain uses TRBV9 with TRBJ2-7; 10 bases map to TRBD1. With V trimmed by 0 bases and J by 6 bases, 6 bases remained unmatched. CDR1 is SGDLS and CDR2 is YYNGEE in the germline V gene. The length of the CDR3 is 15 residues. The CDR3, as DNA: TGTGCCAGCAGCGTAGGGTCAGGGACAGGGGTCGAGCAGTACTTC. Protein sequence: CASSVGSGTGVEQYF.

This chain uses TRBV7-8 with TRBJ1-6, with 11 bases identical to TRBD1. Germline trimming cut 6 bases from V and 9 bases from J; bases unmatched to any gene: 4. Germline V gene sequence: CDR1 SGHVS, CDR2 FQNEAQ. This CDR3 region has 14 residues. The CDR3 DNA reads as TGTGCCAGCAGGACCGGGACAGGGGGTTCACCCCTCCACTTT. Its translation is CASRTGTGGSPLHF.

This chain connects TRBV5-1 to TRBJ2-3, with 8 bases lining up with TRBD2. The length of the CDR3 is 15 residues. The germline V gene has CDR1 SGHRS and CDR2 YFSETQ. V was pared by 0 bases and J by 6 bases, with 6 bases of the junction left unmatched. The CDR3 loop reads CASSLAGGRLDTQYF. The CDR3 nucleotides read TGCGCCAGCAGCTTGGCGGGGGGGAGGTTGGATACGCAGTATTTT.

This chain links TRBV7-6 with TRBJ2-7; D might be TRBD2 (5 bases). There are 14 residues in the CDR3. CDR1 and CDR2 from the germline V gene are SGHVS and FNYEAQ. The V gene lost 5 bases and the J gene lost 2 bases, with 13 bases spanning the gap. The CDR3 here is CASSGSLGAYEQYF. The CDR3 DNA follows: TGTGCCAGCAGCGGGAGCCTTGGGGCCTACGAGCAGTACTTC.

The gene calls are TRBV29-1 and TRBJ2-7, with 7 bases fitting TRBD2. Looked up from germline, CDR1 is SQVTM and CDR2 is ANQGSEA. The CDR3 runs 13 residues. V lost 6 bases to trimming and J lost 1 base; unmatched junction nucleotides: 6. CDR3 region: CSVAGRLSYEQYF. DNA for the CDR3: TGCAGCGTAGCGGGGCGCCTGTCCTACGAGCAGTACTTC.

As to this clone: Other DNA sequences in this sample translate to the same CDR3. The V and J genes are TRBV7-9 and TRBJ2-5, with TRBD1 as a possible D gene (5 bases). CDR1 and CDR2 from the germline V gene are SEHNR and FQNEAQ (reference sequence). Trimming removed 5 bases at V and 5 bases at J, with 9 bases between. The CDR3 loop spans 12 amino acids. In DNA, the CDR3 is TGTGCCAGCAGCCTGAACAGGGAGACCCAGTACTTC. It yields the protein CASSLNRETQYF.

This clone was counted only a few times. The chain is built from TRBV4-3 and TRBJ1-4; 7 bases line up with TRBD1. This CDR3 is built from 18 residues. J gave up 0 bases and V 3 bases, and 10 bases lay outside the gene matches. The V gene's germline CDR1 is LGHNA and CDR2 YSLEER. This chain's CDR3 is CASSHGQEILATNEKLFF. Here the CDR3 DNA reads TGCGCCAGCAGCCACGGACAGGAGATCTTGGCAACTAATGAAAAACTGTTTTTT.

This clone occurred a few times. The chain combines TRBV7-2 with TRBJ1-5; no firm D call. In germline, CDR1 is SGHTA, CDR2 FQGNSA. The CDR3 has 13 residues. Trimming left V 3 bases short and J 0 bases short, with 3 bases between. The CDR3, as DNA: TGTGCCAGCAGCTTTCATAGCAATCAGCCCCAGCATTTT. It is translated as CASSFHSNQPQHF.

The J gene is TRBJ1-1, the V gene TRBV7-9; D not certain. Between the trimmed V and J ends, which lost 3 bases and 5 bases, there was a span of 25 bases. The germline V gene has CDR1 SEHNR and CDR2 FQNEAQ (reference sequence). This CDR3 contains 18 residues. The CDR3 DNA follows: TGTGCCAGCAGCTTTCAGAGCATATGGGCGTCAACAGCAACTGAAGCTTTCTTT. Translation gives CASSFQSIWASTATEAFF.

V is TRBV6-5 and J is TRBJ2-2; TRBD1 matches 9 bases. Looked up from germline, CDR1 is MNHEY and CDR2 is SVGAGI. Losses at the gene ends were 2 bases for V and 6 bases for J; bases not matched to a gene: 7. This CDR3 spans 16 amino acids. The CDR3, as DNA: TGTGCCAGCAGTTACAGGACAGGGGAGTATGCCGGGGAGCTGTTTTTT. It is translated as CASSYRTGEYAGELFF.

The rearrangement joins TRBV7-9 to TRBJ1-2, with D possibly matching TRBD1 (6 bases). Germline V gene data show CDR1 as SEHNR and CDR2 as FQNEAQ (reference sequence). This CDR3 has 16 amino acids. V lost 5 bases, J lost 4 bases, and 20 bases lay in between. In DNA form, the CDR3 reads TGTGCCAGCAGCATTTCCTCCGGACAGTCGGGCTATGGCTACACCTTC. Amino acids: CASSISSGQSGYGYTF.